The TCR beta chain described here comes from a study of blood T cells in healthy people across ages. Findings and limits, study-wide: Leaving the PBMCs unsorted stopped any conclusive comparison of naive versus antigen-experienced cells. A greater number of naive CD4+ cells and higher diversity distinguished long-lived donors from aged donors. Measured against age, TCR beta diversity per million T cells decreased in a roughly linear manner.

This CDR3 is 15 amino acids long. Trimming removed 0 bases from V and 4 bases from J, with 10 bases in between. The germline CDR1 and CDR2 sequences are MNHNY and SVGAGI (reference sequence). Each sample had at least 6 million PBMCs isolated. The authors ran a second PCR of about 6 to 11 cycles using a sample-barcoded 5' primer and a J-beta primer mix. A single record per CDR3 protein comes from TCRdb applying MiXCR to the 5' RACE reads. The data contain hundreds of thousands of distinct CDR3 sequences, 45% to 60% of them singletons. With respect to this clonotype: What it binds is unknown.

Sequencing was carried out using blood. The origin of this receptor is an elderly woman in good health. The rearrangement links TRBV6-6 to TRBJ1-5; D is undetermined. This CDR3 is CASSYSTQTNQPQHF. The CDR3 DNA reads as TGTGCCAGCAGTTACTCGACACAGACAAATCAGCCCCAGCATTTT.